These 17 T cell receptor beta chains share one sample of origin, sequenced in a study of shared clonotypes between healthy human individuals (dated by TCRdb to the early 2020s). Receptor amplification or capture employed the immunoSEQ multiplex PCR assay. TCRdb stores this immuneACCESS table with in-frame sequences only. Part of the clones is absent; in the studies checked, under half of the shortfall reflects unresolved V genes, and no reason is known for the rest. This sample has millions of clones in its table, and about 95% of those were observed once. 0.85% to 1.2% of the sample comes from the top ten. CD8 naive samples were CD45RO-negative cells positively selected for CCR7, giving a CD45RA+CCR7+ population that excluded TemRA cells. Sequenced input: naive CD8+ T cells sorted from blood. This specimen's cell subset or site label, interpreted: CD45RA+CCR7+. These receptors came from a man between 18 and 29 years old in good health.

The chain recombines TRBV19 with TRBJ1-4, with 9 nucleotides matching TRBD1. CDR1 is LNHDA and CDR2 is SQIVND in the germline V gene (reference sequence). V lost 6 bases to trimming and J lost 7 bases; unmatched junction nucleotides: 9. CDR3 size: 15 residues. Here the CDR3 DNA reads TGTGCCAGTAGCCCGCTGGGGACAGGGCGTGAAAAACTGTTTTTT. Amino acids: CASSPLGTGREKLFF.

This clone was seen just once. The DNA for the CDR3 is TGTGCCAGCAGCCAAGTTACCGAGACAAGTTCCTACGAGCAGTACTTC. Its translation: CASSQVTETSSYEQYF. V and J are TRBV4-2 and TRBJ2-7; D remains ambiguous. The germline CDR1 and CDR2 sequences are LGHNA and YNFKEQ. V lost 1 base and J 1 base, leaving 14 bases between the germline ends. This CDR3 region has 16 residues.

This rearrangement joins TRBV6-1 to TRBJ2-1, with 10 bases aligning to TRBD2. The V gene's germline CDR1 is MNHNS and CDR2 SASEGT. The CDR3 consists of 15 residues. Germline trimming cut 6 bases from V and 8 bases from J; bases unmatched to any gene: 10. The DNA for the CDR3 is TGTGCCAGCAGCGAACTAGCGGGGCGAAAGGATGAGCAGTTCTTC. Residues: CASSELAGRKDEQFF.

About this clone itself: Other DNA sequences from this sample encode an identical CDR3 as well. The J gene is TRBJ2-3, the V gene TRBV6-1; D remains unclear. With 2 bases removed from V and 5 bases from J, the gap between germline ends came to 2 bases. Germline CDR1 MNHNS, CDR2 SASEGT. The CDR3 has 11 residues. CDR3 loop: CASSELDTQYF. The CDR3 DNA follows: TGTGCCAGCAGTGAATTAGATACGCAGTATTTT.

The chain joins TRBV28 to TRBJ2-2, with D possibly TRBD2 on 5 matching bases. In germline, CDR1 is MDHEN, CDR2 SYDVKM. This CDR3 has 18 residues. V gave up 4 bases and J gave up 5 bases, with 23 bases separating them. The DNA for the CDR3 is TGTGCCAGCAGTTCCCCCGGGGTAACGGCCGGGTGGACCGGGGAGCTGTTTTTT. It translates to CASSSPGVTAGWTGELFF.

This clone was seen once. V usage is TRBV4-3 and J usage is TRBJ2-7; D is possibly TRBD2 (5 bases). The CDR3 spans 15 residues. The V gene lost 1 base and the J gene lost 6 bases, with 16 bases spanning the gap. Looked up from germline, CDR1 is LGHNA and CDR2 is YSLEER. The CDR3, as DNA: TGCGCCAGCAGCCAAGTTTACAAATCAGAGGGCGAGCAGTACTTC. This translates into CASSQVYKSEGEQYF.

On this clone: The junction differs from germline at one of its ends, possibly a read error. The chain recombines TRBV5-1 with TRBJ2-5, with 11 bases that match TRBD2. The CDR3 consists of 15 residues. Germline V gene sequence: CDR1 SGHRS, CDR2 YFSETQ. CDR3 sequence (DNA): TGCGCCAGCAGCTTGGAAGGTAGCGGGAGGGAGATCCAGTACTTC. As protein: CASSLEGSGREIQYF.

The chain combines TRBV2 with TRBJ2-7; no clear D gene. The CDR3 covers 14 residues. Germline V gene sequence: CDR1 SNHLY, CDR2 FYNNEI. The V end was cut by 2 bases, the J end by 5 bases, with 13 bases between. CDR3 in amino acids: CASSEFVGSNEQYF. For the CDR3, the DNA is TGTGCCAGCAGTGAATTCGTGGGGTCCAACGAGCAGTACTTC. Drawing the rest from reference TRBV2 and TRBJ2-7, the complete variable domain is EPEVTQTPSHQVTQMGQEVILRCVPISNHLYFYWYRQILGQKVEFLVSFYNNEISEKSEIFDDQFSVERPDGSNFTLKIRSTKLEDSAMYFCASSEFVGSNEQYFGPGTRLTVT.

This clone came up a few times. The V and J genes are TRBV7-2 and TRBJ1-3, with D possibly matching TRBD1 (5 bases). The CDR3 sequence is 14 residues long. CDR1 SGHTA and CDR2 FQGNSA come from the germline V gene. Deletions cut 5 bases from V and 0 bases from J, with 8 bases between. CDR3 amino acids: CASSADSSGNTIYF. CDR3 bases: TGTGCCAGCAGCGCTGACAGCTCTGGAAACACCATATATTTT. Supplemented by reference TRBV7-2 and TRBJ1-3, the full variable domain reads GAGVSQSPSNKVTEKGKDVELRCDPISGHTALYWYRQSLGQGLEFLIYFQGNSAPDKSGLPSDRFSAERTGGSVSTLTIQRTQQEDSAVYLCASSADSSGNTIYFGEGSWLTVV.

Note on this clone: Other DNA sequences in the same sample also yield this CDR3. The DNA of the CDR3 is TGTGCCAGCAGCTTAGACGGCTTGGATACGCAGTATTTT. It codes for CASSLDGLDTQYF. This chain joins TRBV7-9 and TRBJ2-3, with D hard to call. The CDR3 is made up of 13 amino acids. CDR1 is SEHNR and CDR2 is FQNEAQ in the germline V gene (reference sequence). Trimming shortened V by 1 base and J by 6 bases, and 8 bases separated the two germline ends.

CDR3 DNA: TGTGCCAGTAGTTCCAACAGGGTGTATCAGCCCCAGCATTTT. This sequence encodes CASSSNRVYQPQHF. The chain employs TRBV19 and TRBJ1-5; D perhaps matches TRBD1 (6 bases). Trimming stripped 5 bases from V and 5 bases from J, with 13 bases between. Germline-derived CDR1 and CDR2 are LNHDA and SQIVND (reference sequence). The CDR3 contains 14 residues.

A single count supports this clone. The V gene is TRBV7-9, the J gene TRBJ2-3; 10 nucleotides agree with TRBD1. V was clipped by 5 bases and J by 6 bases; unmatched bases: 8. Germline V CDR1 and CDR2: SEHNR, FQNEAQ (reference sequence). There are 15 residues in the CDR3. CDR3 DNA: TGTGCCAGCAGCCCCGGGACAGGGGTTGGGGATACGCAGTATTTT. This gives the protein CASSPGTGVGDTQYF. Using reference TRBV7-9 and TRBJ2-3 for the parts outside the CDR3, the full variable domain is DTGVSQNPRHKITKRGQNVTFRCDPISEHNRLYWYRQTLGQGPEFLTYFQNEAQLEKSRLLSDRFSAERPKGSFSTLEIQRTEQGDSAMYLCASSPGTGVGDTQYFGPGTRLTVL.

The chain is built from TRBV19 and TRBJ1-1; no firm D call. The CDR3 loop spans 13 amino acids. CDR1 is LNHDA, CDR2 SQIVND, per germline (reference sequence). With 5 bases removed from V and 8 bases from J, the gap between germline ends came to 15 bases. In DNA form, the CDR3 reads TGTGCCAGTAGTCCCTCCCCGTTGGGGGAAGCTTTCTTT. Translated: CASSPSPLGEAFF.

With respect to this clone: The same CDR3 can be traced to other DNA sequences in this sample. CDR3 in DNA: TGTGCCAGCAGTTACCCCGGAACCACTGAAGCTTTCTTT. Residues: CASSYPGTTEAFF. The chain is built from TRBV6-6 and TRBJ1-1; D is undetermined. V was pared by 2 bases and J by 4 bases, with 8 bases between. The germline gives CDR1 MNHNY, CDR2 SVGAGI (reference sequence). The CDR3 has 13 residues.

V is TRBV2 and J is TRBJ2-7, with D unresolved. Germline-derived CDR1 and CDR2 are SNHLY and FYNNEI. The germline V and J ends were trimmed by 1 base and 3 bases, with 10 bases remaining between them. There are 14 residues in the CDR3. CDR3 in amino acids: CASSEGIYFYEQYF. CDR3 DNA: TGTGCCAGCAGTGAAGGGATCTATTTCTACGAGCAGTACTTC.

The table lists this clone with a count of one. V is TRBV9 and J is TRBJ1-2; D is uncertain. CDR1 and CDR2 (germline): SGDLS, YYNGEE. V lost 4 bases, J lost 4 bases, and 14 bases lay in between. This CDR3 has 14 amino acids. CDR3 nucleotide sequence: TGTGCCAGCAGCCCAACCAGGACCGTCTATGGCTACACCTTC. Amino acids: CASSPTRTVYGYTF.

About this clone: The sample contains more than one DNA sequence encoding this CDR3. CDR3 protein: CASSYVGSQETQYF. The CDR3 nucleotides are TGTGCCAGCAGTTACGTCGGCAGCCAGGAGACCCAGTACTTC. The chain carries TRBV6-6 and TRBJ2-5, with D hard to call. Germline V gene lookup returns CDR1 MNHNY and CDR2 SVGAGI (reference sequence). Trimming took off 2 bases at V and 5 bases at J, with 12 bases between the two ends. There are 14 residues in the CDR3.